Listed below are T cell receptor beta chains from one sample, sequenced in a study of vaccination effects on CD4 cells after COVID-19. The method was immunoSEQ multiplex PCR; TCRdb's version includes in-frame clones alone and lacks a portion of them. The data contain about 50,000 clones, about 83% of them singletons. No antigen is known for these receptors. The sequenced sample was CD4+ T cells from PBMCs cultured without peptide, obtained before COVID-19 vaccination. These receptor sequences come from a human donor who received a COVID-19 vaccine. CDR3s leave out the opening cysteine and the closing phenylalanine or tryptophan. Fields, in order: J gene, V gene, CDR3 protein.

TRBJ2-3 TRBV7-3 ASSFLWGGQDTQY
TRBJ2-4 TRBV7-2 ASSLNRGDIQY
TRBJ2-3 TRBV5-1 ASSLQGSDTQY
TRBJ2-4 TRBV5-6 ASSSGFETAPD
TRBJ1-2 TRBV6-6 ASSLQGSNYGYT
TRBJ2-1 TRBV3-1/TRBV3-2 ASSQAGAPVGEQF
TRBJ1-2 TRBV24-1 ATSDPGGYGYT
TRBJ1-5 TRBV30 AWSSQGDQPQH
TRBJ1-2 TRBV4-3 ASSQEGGAGVRYGYT
TRBJ2-6 TRBV28 ASSLAGANVLT
TRBJ2-2 TRBV10-1 ASSESWRTGELF
TRBJ1-1 TRBV5-1 ASSPGVWGTEAF
TRBJ1-6 TRBV9 ASSPRQGGSPLH
TRBJ2-1 TRBV10-3 AISEGDRGVYNEQF
TRBJ1-4 TRBV18 ASSPGQGNEKLF
TRBJ2-3 TRBV6-1 ASSETQGVSHTDTQY
TRBJ2-2 TRBV7-3 ASSLTSVDTGELF
TRBJ2-1 TRBV19 ASSPRDATGNEQF
TRBJ2-5 TRBV5-1 ASSSSAGAGLGTQY
TRBJ1-2 TRBV6-4 ASSESAGGDYGYT
TRBJ2-3 TRBV10-3 AISPGGNTQY
TRBJ1-2 TRBV19 VSRGGQGPPHGYT
TRBJ1-5 TRBV7-2 ASSPGGNNQPQH
TRBJ2-1 TRBV2 ASSVLGEQF
TRBJ1-6 TRBV24-1 ATSEGGVNSPLH
TRBJ2-5 TRBV19 ASSTLGTSGIRETQY
TRBJ1-1 TRBV6-5 ASSRSGTATEAF
TRBJ1-3 TRBV6-6 ASSLGTGGRNTIY
TRBJ1-3 TRBV6-5 ASMVQSSGNTIY
TRBJ1-3 TRBV6-5 ASSRGGGNTIY
TRBJ2-1 TRBV29-1 SGAGLAGGPGSYNEQF
TRBJ1-5 TRBV24-1 ATSEGRRANQPQH
TRBJ2-5 TRBV5-3 ARSRPGTGRKETQY
TRBJ1-1 TRBV18 ASSPPFGIGTEAF
TRBJ2-5 TRBV11-2 ASRRSPTQY
TRBJ2-2 TRBV5-1 ASSLSGGSPTGELF
TRBJ2-5 TRBV15 ATSRLDRGRGETQY
TRBJ1-2 TRBV7-2 ASSHQDRETDGYT
TRBJ1-1 TRBV6-5 ASRRPNTEAF
TRBJ1-1 TRBV7-3 ASSFTGVYTEAF
TRBJ2-2 TRBV30 AWNRGANTGELF
TRBJ2-2 TRBV30 AWTSGGPGELF
TRBJ2-3 TRBV7-3 ASSLTGTGSGGLDTQY
TRBJ1-2 TRBV7-8 ASSLASGAVNYGYT
TRBJ1-2 TRBV20-1 SAARGYDYT
TRBJ2-3 TRBV5-1 ASRFQLTSTDTQY
TRBJ2-1 TRBV9 ASSADKAGTYNEQF
TRBJ1-2 TRBV6-6 ASSYRGYT
TRBJ1-5 TRBV30 AWSVRGTGHQPQH
TRBJ2-1 TRBV5-1 ASGRTGIAYNEQF
TRBJ2-5 TRBV2 ASISPARETQY
TRBJ1-2 TRBV5-1 ASSEDSYYGYT
TRBJ1-4 TRBV6-1 ASSEHSLNEKLF
TRBJ1-2 TRBV6-2/TRBV6-3 ASSYTNYGYT
TRBJ1-1 TRBV2 ASSVIVDTEAF